This TCR beta chain was identified during a study of blood T cell repertoires in COVID-19. The germline V gene has CDR1 DFQATT and CDR2 SNEGSKA (reference sequence). The CDR3 spans 15 residues. The V and J ends lost 3 bases and 5 bases, in that order; junction bases with no gene match: 4. The protocol was immunoSEQ multiplex PCR, while the TCRdb copy is restricted to in-frame clones and leaves out a portion. Among around 360,000 clones listed, around 87% were seen once. The chain uses TRBV20-1 and TRBJ2-1; 13 nucleotides line up with TRBD2. Sequencing was carried out using PBMCs or T cells enriched from blood (not recorded which). This TCR derives from a man aged 40-55 years in a cohort exposed to, infected with or recovered from COVID-19 (not recorded which). The CDR3 here is CSASLGTSGNNEQFF. CDR3 coding DNA: TGCAGTGCTAGTCTGGGGACTAGCGGGAACAATGAGCAGTTCTTC.